Here is one T cell receptor beta chain with its context. These data are taken from a study of blood T cell repertoires in COVID-19. Whole-study context: Donors in the United States, Italy and Spain gave samples during acute or convalescent COVID-19. Sample material is recorded as cDNA or gDNA derived from T cells, B-cell-depleted T cells, or PBMCs.

Original handling: Amplification of reference gene primers provided the estimated nucleated cell counts. TCRdb's copy holds only in-frame clones and misses some; the assay was immunoSEQ multiplex PCR. V, J and clone size derive from that table, while D and trimming were established from the DNA sequence. The sample records roughly 200,000 clones, approximately 84% being singletons. The CDR3 length is 15 residues. Trimming removed 1 base from V and 6 bases from J; junction bases left unmatched: 4. CDR1 and CDR2 (germline): SGHDT, YYEEEE. What was sequenced was peripheral blood. The gene calls are TRBV5-6 and TRBJ2-1, with 10 positions matching TRBD1. This clonotype was obtained from a woman older than 75 with acute or convalescent COVID-19. CDR3 region: CASSLRDRGFNEQFF. The CDR3 DNA is TGTGCCAGCAGCTTGCGGGACAGGGGTTTCAATGAGCAGTTCTTC.